One and the same sample provided the 32 T cell receptor beta chains below, sequenced in a study of cytomegalovirus exposure and HLA in healthy donors. The PCR was carried out with 60 Vbeta primers and 13 Jbeta primers. Sequencing was performed with immunoSEQ multiplex PCR; in TCRdb, only in-frame clones are kept and a portion is missing. This table has approximately 150,000 clones, over 60% appearing once. Sequenced material: PBMCs. The receptor source for this set is a woman aged 25 to 45 in good health and CMV-seronegative.

The chain's CDR3 is CASSTERGPYNEQFF. The DNA of the CDR3 is TGTGCCAGCAGCACCGAGCGGGGACCCTACAATGAGCAGTTCTTC. V usage is TRBV5-4 and J usage is TRBJ2-1; 7 bases line up with TRBD2. V trimming: 4 bases; J trimming: 2 bases; junction bases outside the gene matches: 6. This CDR3 has 15 residues. The germline V gene has CDR1 SGHNT and CDR2 YYREEE (reference sequence).

The table lists this clone with a count of one. The chain is built from TRBV7-2 and TRBJ2-1, with a possible D match to TRBD2 (5 bases). Germline loops: CDR1 SGHTA, CDR2 FQGNSA. The V and J ends lost 1 base and 8 bases respectively, with 12 bases between them. This CDR3 is built from 14 residues. The CDR3 loop reads CASSLGPSWDEQFF. CDR3 DNA sequence: TGTGCCAGCAGCTTAGGTCCTAGCTGGGATGAGCAGTTCTTC.

The chain employs TRBV25-1 and TRBJ2-3; tentatively, D is TRBD1 (5 bases). CDR3 length: 14 residues. CDR1 and CDR2 (germline): MGHDK, SYGVNS. V was cut by 3 bases and J by 5 bases, with 12 bases left in between. The CDR3 nucleotides are TGTGCCAGCAGTGACAGGGTCGACTTAGATACGCAGTATTTT. Encoded protein: CASSDRVDLDTQYF.

The chain is built from TRBV7-9 and TRBJ2-7; D is possibly TRBD2 (5 bases). This CDR3 is built from 13 residues. The germline V gene has CDR1 SEHNR and CDR2 FQNEAQ (reference sequence). V lost 8 bases and J lost 0, with 11 bases in between. The CDR3, as DNA: TGTGCCAGCGGGAGTTCTAGCTCCTACGAGCAGTACTTC. This gives the protein CASGSSSSYEQYF.

This clone was seen a handful of times. The rearrangement joins TRBV5-1 to TRBJ1-2; 8 bases map to TRBD1. Germline CDR1 is SGHRS and CDR2 is YFSETQ. The CDR3 totals 17 residues. J lost 8 bases, V lost 4 bases, and 19 bases had no gene match. The CDR3 bases are TGCGCCAGCAGCCCGACACGGACAGGGAGCACGTCAGTCGGCTACACCTTC. This gives the protein CASSPTRTGSTSVGYTF.

The rearrangement uses TRBV19 and TRBJ2-5, with D tentatively TRBD1 (5 bases). Germline V gene data show CDR1 as LNHDA and CDR2 as SQIVND (reference sequence). Trimming removed 5 bases from V and 2 bases from J, with 9 bases in between. The CDR3 is 13 residues long. The CDR3 reads CASSVTVQETQYF. CDR3 coding DNA: TGTGCCAGTAGTGTGACAGTTCAAGAGACCCAGTACTTC.

The chain recombines TRBV6-5 with TRBJ1-2; 10 bases line up with TRBD1. Germline V gene sequence: CDR1 MNHEY, CDR2 SVGAGI. V lost 10 bases, J lost 3 bases, and 5 bases stayed unmatched. The CDR3 has 13 residues. The CDR3 loop reads CATRDRGYYGYTF. The CDR3 DNA reads TGTGCCACCCGGGACAGGGGATACTATGGCTACACCTTC.

V and J are TRBV4-3 and TRBJ2-7; TRBD2 matches at 7 bases. Trimming removed 1 base from V and 3 bases from J; junction bases left unmatched: 6. The CDR3 runs 15 residues. Germline loops: CDR1 LGHNA, CDR2 YSLEER. CDR3 DNA sequence: TGCGCCAGCAGCCAAGGACTAGCAGCGAACTACGAGCAGTACTTC. Translation: CASSQGLAANYEQYF.

V usage is TRBV29-1 and J usage is TRBJ1-1, with 8 bases that match TRBD1. CDR1 is SQVTM, CDR2 ANQGSEA, per germline. V shed 6 bases, J shed 1 base, and the junction held 1 base outside the gene matches. The CDR3 spans 12 residues. The CDR3 reads CSVGTGNTEAFF. The CDR3 region has the DNA TGCAGCGTAGGGACAGGGAACACTGAAGCTTTCTTT.

This chain uses TRBV6-1 with TRBJ1-2; no clear D. V lost 7 bases, J lost 4 bases, and 7 bases lay in between. This CDR3 spans 11 amino acids. The V gene's germline CDR1 is MNHNS and CDR2 SASEGT. This chain's CDR3 is CASNRVYGYTF. The CDR3 DNA reads TGTGCCAGCAATCGGGTCTATGGCTACACCTTC.

The genes are TRBV5-6 and TRBJ2-1; 12 positions agree with TRBD2. Trimming cost V 1 base and J 5 bases; bases outside gene matches: 7. CDR3 size: 17 residues. Per the germline V gene, CDR1 is SGHDT and CDR2 is YYEEEE. The CDR3 protein is CASSLPGTSGWDNEQFF. The DNA of the CDR3 is TGTGCCAGCAGCTTGCCCGGGACTAGCGGGTGGGACAATGAGCAGTTCTTC.

The chain links TRBV6-5 to TRBJ1-1; 8 bases agree with TRBD1. Trimming cost V 6 bases and J 5 bases; bases outside gene matches: 2. CDR1 and CDR2 from the germline V gene are MNHEY and SVGAGI. This CDR3 has 12 residues. The CDR3 spells CASSRGRTEAFF. CDR3 DNA sequence: TGTGCCAGCAGCAGGGGGCGAACTGAAGCTTTCTTT.

The J gene is TRBJ2-7, the V gene TRBV28; 8 bases map to TRBD1. This CDR3 is 17 amino acids long. Germline CDR1 is MDHEN and CDR2 is SYDVKM. Trimming at V came to 4 bases and at J to 4 bases, leaving 15 bases not matched to a gene. CDR3 in amino acids: CASSWTPTGTGRYEQYF. Here the CDR3 DNA reads TGTGCCAGCAGTTGGACCCCTACCGGGACAGGCAGATACGAGCAGTACTTC.

This clone was counted between two and nine times. The V call is TRBV29-1, the J call TRBJ1-1; D gene ambiguous. This CDR3 is built from 13 residues. Germline V gives CDR1 SQVTM, CDR2 ANQGSEA. Trimming took 5 bases from V and 1 from J, leaving 11 bases between them. The CDR3 DNA follows: TGCAGCGTTCGCGTCAGACAGAACACTGAAGCTTTCTTT. Its protein product is CSVRVRQNTEAFF.

This clone occurred once. V usage is TRBV5-1 and J usage is TRBJ2-1; TRBD2 matches 8 bases. J gave up 4 bases and V 4 bases, and 16 bases lay outside the gene matches. From germline, CDR1 is SGHRS and CDR2 YFSETQ. This CDR3 has 18 residues. The CDR3, as DNA: TGCGCCAGCAGCCTAAAGGCACTAGCGGAGAAGTTATACAATGAGCAGTTCTTC. Translating it yields CASSLKALAEKLYNEQFF. The full variable domain, with the rest looked up from reference TRBV5-1 and TRBJ2-1, is KAGVTQTPRYLIKTRGQQVTLSCSPISGHRSVSWYQQTPGQGLQFLFEYFSETQRNKGNFPGRFSGRQFSNSRSEMNVSTLELGDSALYLCASSLKALAEKLYNEQFFGPGTRLTVL.

V gene TRBV19 combines with J gene TRBJ1-1, with a possible D match to TRBD1 (5 bases). The CDR3 extends over 12 amino acids. Per the germline V gene, CDR1 is LNHDA and CDR2 is SQIVND (reference sequence). Trimming took 5 bases from V and 4 from J, leaving 8 bases between them. This chain's CDR3 is CASSFGGTEAFF. In DNA form, the CDR3 reads TGTGCCAGTAGTTTCGGGGGCACTGAAGCTTTCTTT.

The chain has TRBV6-5 and TRBJ2-3; the match to TRBD2 covers 8 bases. CDR1 is MNHEY, CDR2 SVGAGI, per germline. With 2 bases clipped from V and 9 bases from J, the junction kept 13 bases outside the gene matches. The CDR3 loop spans 16 amino acids. CDR3 bases: TGTGCCAGCAGTTACCCTTCGGTCGCGGGGGGTTCCACGCAGTATTTT. It specifies CASSYPSVAGGSTQYF.

The chain's CDR3 is CASSQEGVGSPLHF. For the CDR3, the DNA is TGTGCCAGCAGCCAAGAAGGGGTCGGATCACCCCTCCACTTT. The chain has TRBV5-4 and TRBJ1-6, with a possible D match to TRBD1 (5 bases). With 4 bases removed from V and 10 bases from J, the gap between germline ends came to 15 bases. Germline CDR1 reads SGHNT; CDR2 reads YYREEE (reference sequence). The CDR3 runs to 14 residues.

V and J are TRBV28 and TRBJ1-5; D gene ambiguous. This CDR3 contains 14 residues. V was shortened by 1 base and J by 4 bases, with 8 bases between the two germline ends. The germline V gene has CDR1 MDHEN and CDR2 SYDVKM. The CDR3 reads CASSLSGRNQPQHF. CDR3 bases: TGTGCCAGCAGTTTATCGGGGAGAAATCAGCCCCAGCATTTT. Filled out from reference TRBV28 and TRBJ1-5, the complete variable domain reads DVKVTQSSRYLVKRTGEKVFLECVQDMDHENMFWYRQDPGLGLRLIYFSYDVKMKEKGDIPEGYSVSREKKERFSLILESASTNQTSMYLCASSLSGRNQPQHFGDGTRLSIL.

The chain couples TRBV2 to TRBJ2-1; 9 nucleotides align to TRBD2. This CDR3 region has 17 residues. With 6 bases clipped from V and 6 bases from J, the junction kept 15 bases outside the gene matches. Germline V lookup: CDR1 SNHLY, CDR2 FYNNEI. The CDR3 bases are TGTGCCAGCAGGGGTAGCGGGGGAACCGGAGCCTTCAATGAGCAGTTCTTC. Its protein is CASRGSGGTGAFNEQFF.

The rearrangement joins TRBV10-3 to TRBJ2-7; 10 nucleotides match TRBD2. The CDR3 runs 15 residues. The germline gives CDR1 ENHRY, CDR2 SYGVKD. V lost 4 bases and J lost 3; bases outside the gene matches: 6. The CDR3 bases are TGTGCCATCAGTGCGGGAGCGGGAGGGCTCTACGAGCAGTACTTC. It encodes CAISAGAGGLYEQYF.

The chain recombines TRBV6-5 with TRBJ1-1, with 9 bases aligning to TRBD1. CDR1 is MNHEY and CDR2 is SVGAGI in the germline V gene. The CDR3 is 13 amino acids. The V and J ends lost 6 bases and 3 bases, in that order; junction bases with no gene match: 2. CDR3 coding DNA: TGTGCCAGCAGCCGGACAGGGGACACTGAAGCTTTCTTT. It translates to CASSRTGDTEAFF.

V gene TRBV7-9 combines with J gene TRBJ1-2, with a tentative D call TRBD1 (6 bases). The germline CDR1 and CDR2 sequences are SEHNR and FQNEAQ (reference sequence). The CDR3 is made up of 15 amino acids. V was trimmed by 5 bases and J by 4 bases, leaving 17 bases between them. In DNA form, the CDR3 reads TGTGCCAGCAGCCCCGGTAGGACAGACTCCTATGGCTACACCTTC. Protein product: CASSPGRTDSYGYTF.

The V gene is TRBV11-1, the J gene TRBJ1-2, with D tentatively TRBD1 (6 bases). CDR3 length: 18 residues. The V gene's germline CDR1 is SGHAT and CDR2 FQDESV (reference sequence). The germline V and J ends were trimmed by 2 bases and 4 bases, with 23 bases remaining between them. In DNA, the CDR3 is TGTGCCAGCAGCTTAAGGCAGGGGCAAAACCCCCAGATCTATGGCTACACCTTC. It encodes CASSLRQGQNPQIYGYTF.

V is TRBV18 and J is TRBJ2-7, with 7 bases that match TRBD2. Unmatched junction bases numbered 11, after V lost 6 bases and J lost 3 bases. This CDR3 contains 15 residues. Germline V gene sequence: CDR1 KGHSH, CDR2 LQKENI. The CDR3 nucleotides read TGTGCCAGCTCGACCCGGGACTACCTTAACTACGAGCAGTACTTC. This encodes CASSTRDYLNYEQYF.

The V and J genes are TRBV2 and TRBJ2-7; 12 bases map to TRBD2. Trimming at V came to 6 bases and at J to 5 bases, leaving 8 bases not matched to a gene. CDR1 SNHLY and CDR2 FYNNEI come from the germline V gene. CDR3 length: 15 amino acids. This CDR3 reads CASRTSGRFQNEQYF. The CDR3 DNA sequence: TGTGCCAGCAGGACTAGCGGGAGATTTCAGAACGAGCAGTACTTC.

CDR3 DNA: TGTGCCAGCAGCGTGTCCGCTAACTATGGCTACACCTTC. It encodes CASSVSANYGYTF. V and J are TRBV9 and TRBJ1-2, with unresolved D. The CDR3 is 13 amino acids. Trimming stripped 2 bases from V and 0 bases from J, with 5 bases between. Germline CDR1 SGDLS, CDR2 YYNGEE.

This clone was recorded only once. V is TRBV19 and J is TRBJ1-2; a possible D gene is TRBD1 (6 bases). Germline V gene data show CDR1 as LNHDA and CDR2 as SQIVND (reference sequence). Trimming shortened V by 7 bases and J by 0 bases, and 27 bases separated the two germline ends. The CDR3 covers 19 residues. The CDR3 sequence is CASTDWGRGATPTNYGYTF. The DNA of the CDR3 is TGTGCCAGTACCGACTGGGGCAGGGGAGCGACTCCGACTAACTATGGCTACACCTTC.

V usage is TRBV7-9 and J usage is TRBJ2-5; 8 bases match TRBD1. The trim removed 5 bases at V and 5 bases at J, leaving 16 bases unmatched. The length of the CDR3 is 17 residues. CDR1 is SEHNR, CDR2 FQNEAQ, per germline (reference sequence). CDR3 protein: CASSPQQGVQTGETQYF. Here the CDR3 DNA reads TGTGCCAGCAGCCCACAACAGGGGGTACAAACGGGTGAGACCCAGTACTTC. The full variable domain, with the rest looked up from reference TRBV7-9 and TRBJ2-5, is DTGVSQNPRHKITKRGQNVTFRCDPISEHNRLYWYRQTLGQGPEFLTYFQNEAQLEKSRLLSDRFSAERPKGSFSTLEIQRTEQGDSAMYLCASSPQQGVQTGETQYFGPGTRLLVL.

The gene calls are TRBV15 and TRBJ2-1; 7 bases line up with TRBD2. Germline assignment: CDR1 LNHNV and CDR2 YYDKDF (reference sequence). V lost 3 bases to trimming and J lost 7 bases; unmatched junction nucleotides: 12. This CDR3 is 16 amino acids long. DNA of the CDR3: TGTGCCACCAGCAGTTCCCTCTCCGGGACTACTAATGAGCAGTTCTTC. It codes for CATSSSLSGTTNEQFF.

This chain uses TRBV4-1 with TRBJ1-2; no definite D call. V lost 1 base and J 2 bases, leaving 20 bases between the germline ends. This CDR3 region has 18 residues. Germline V gene sequence: CDR1 MGHRA, CDR2 YSYEKL. Here the CDR3 reads CASSQGWISGRENYGYTF. As DNA, the CDR3 is TGCGCCAGCAGCCAAGGGTGGATCAGTGGTCGGGAAAACTATGGCTACACCTTC.

This chain uses TRBV19 with TRBJ2-2, with no clear D. V lost 2 bases and J lost 1, with 8 bases in between. The CDR3 consists of 15 residues. Germline CDR1 is LNHDA and CDR2 is SQIVND (reference sequence). The CDR3, as DNA: TGTGCCAGTAGTATATTGGCCCGGAACACCGGGGAGCTGTTTTTT. This codes for CASSILARNTGELFF.